The 2 T cell receptor beta chains reported below all come from one sample, sequenced in a study of regulatory T cells after allogeneic stem cell transplantation. RNA was reverse transcribed by SMARTer RACE, then the TCR beta CDR3 region was amplified. TCRdb used MiXCR to reprocess the 5' RACE reads, holding one entry per CDR3 protein. The table shows thousands of distinct CDR3 sequences, with roughly 96% occurring only once. Sample: sorted CD4+ T cells from blood (whether regulatory or conventional is not recorded), taken 30 days after allogeneic stem cell transplant. These TCRs come from a human patient who had an allogeneic stem cell transplant, so the T cells may come from the graft donor.

The chain has TRBV7-2 and TRBJ2-1; 9 bases align to TRBD2. After removal of 1 base from V and 15 bases from J, the junction contained 7 bases not matched to a gene. Germline V lookup: CDR1 SGHTA, CDR2 FQGNSA. The CDR3 has 13 amino acids. CDR3 sequence: CASSLVASGMLFF. The CDR3 DNA reads as TGTGCCAGCAGCTTAGTAGCTAGCGGGATGTTGTTCTTC. The full variable domain, completed using reference TRBV7-2 and TRBJ2-1, is GAGVSQSPSNKVTEKGKDVELRCDPISGHTALYWYRQSLGQGLEFLIYFQGNSAPDKSGLPSDRFSAERTGGSVSTLTIQRTQQEDSAVYLCASSLVASGMLFFGPGTRLTVL.

The chain carries TRBV11-2 and TRBJ2-7; a possible D gene is TRBD1 (6 bases). Germline CDR1 reads SGHAT; CDR2 reads FQNNGV. Trimming removed 5 bases from V and 2 bases from J, with 16 bases in between. The CDR3 runs to 15 residues. CDR3 in DNA: TGTGCCAGCAGCGTAGCACCAGGGGCTGCCTACGAGCAGTACTTC. Its protein product is CASSVAPGAAYEQYF. Supplemented by reference TRBV11-2 and TRBJ2-7, the full variable domain reads EAGVAQSPRYKIIEKRQSVAFWCNPISGHATLYWYQQILGQGPKLLIQFQNNGVVDDSQLPKDRFSAERLKGVDSTLKIQPAKLEDSAVYLCASSVAPGAAYEQYFGPGTRLTVT.